The T cell receptor (beta chain) described here comes from a study of blood T cell repertoires in COVID-19. Turning to the study itself: Some COVID-19 samples were acute and others convalescent; all came from the United States, Italy and Spain. From T cells, B-cell-depleted T cells, or PBMCs came the material, which was cDNA or gDNA.

Per the original methods: Quantification of nucleated cells was approximated via reference gene primer amplification. Sequenced by immunoSEQ multiplex PCR; TCRdb stores in-frame clones only, minus some. V, J and clone size reflect that table, while D and trimming were determined from the DNA. The sample contains 250,000 to 300,000 clones, around 89% of which appear only once. Source material: peripheral blood. The receptor comes from a man in his forties with acute or convalescent COVID-19.

CDR3 residues: CASSSPANTGELFF. The CDR3 DNA reads as TGCGCCAGCAGCTCCCCCGCGAACACCGGGGAGCTGTTTTTT. The V gene is TRBV5-1, the J gene TRBJ2-2; D is unresolved. The germline V gene has CDR1 SGHRS and CDR2 YFSETQ. The CDR3 sequence is 14 residues long. The V end lost 3 bases, the J end lost 0 bases, and 6 bases lay between the germline ends.